The 13 T cell receptor beta chains below were found in one sample sequenced in a study of regulatory T cells in long-lasting Graves disease. The sample's time point: newly diagnosed GD, antithyroid drugs for less than 3 months. PBMC-extracted RNA yielded the TCR library. Arm-PCR of CDR3 regions with iRepertoire HTBI primers generated TCR beta libraries. Each CDR3 protein gets one entry after TCRdb re-called the multiplex PCR reads with MiXCR. The sample consists of approximately 540,000 distinct CDR3 sequences, more than 10% of them appearing once. This sample also belongs to another study, concerning T cells in Graves' hyperthyroidism and ophthalmopathy.

The source material was peripheral blood mononuclear cells (PBMCs), sampled at new diagnosis, from a patient treated with antithyroid drugs. These receptors originate from a woman aged 25 to 39 with Graves disease.

This clonotype was observed many times. The V call is TRBV30, the J call TRBJ1-2; possible D gene TRBD1, 6 bases. Trimming left V 0 bases short and J 7 bases short, with 12 bases between. The V gene's germline CDR1 is GTSNPN and CDR2 SVGIG (reference sequence). This CDR3 has 13 residues. CDR3 sequence reads: CAWSVQQGSGYTF. The CDR3 DNA sequence: TGTGCCTGGAGTGTACAACAGGGTTCTGGCTACACCTTC.

This clonotype appeared many times. This chain connects TRBV3-1 to TRBJ2-5; a weak D match, TRBD2 (6 bases). The V and J ends lost 2 bases and 4 bases respectively, with 11 bases between them. CDR3 length: 14 residues. CDR1 is LGHDT and CDR2 is YNNKEL in the germline V gene (reference sequence). The CDR3 DNA reads as TGTGCCAGCAGCCAAAGTGCAGCGGGAGAGACCCAGTACTTC. Translated: CASSQSAAGETQYF.

In this sample, this clonotype turned up a few times. The rearrangement joins TRBV18 to TRBJ2-1; maybe TRBD1 (6 bases). V lost 3 bases to trimming and J lost 7 bases, with 13 bases between them. There are 14 residues in the CDR3. The germline CDR1 and CDR2 sequences are KGHSH and LQKENI. The CDR3 sequence is CASSPSGQSNEQFF. As DNA, the CDR3 is TGTGCCAGCTCACCTTCCGGACAGTCAAATGAGCAGTTCTTC.

This clonotype was picked up many times. The chain has TRBV29-1 and TRBJ2-3, with no clear D. V was cut by 4 bases and J by 0 bases, with 5 bases left in between. The CDR3 is 12 residues long. CDR1 is SQVTM, CDR2 ANQGSEA, per germline. This CDR3 reads CSVGLSTDTQYF. The DNA of the CDR3 is TGCAGCGTTGGGCTGAGCACAGATACGCAGTATTTT.

This clonotype showed up many times. The chain recombines TRBV20-1 with TRBJ2-3; D not certain. The V gene's germline CDR1 is DFQATT and CDR2 SNEGSKA (reference sequence). The V end lost 6 bases, the J end lost 1 base, and 14 bases lay between the germline ends. The CDR3 has 14 residues. The CDR3: CSAPNKARTDTQYF. The CDR3 DNA is TGCAGTGCCCCCAATAAGGCCCGCACAGATACGCAGTATTTT.

In its sample, this clonotype was seen once. This sequence may be a read error, since a much larger clone differs from it by one base. V gene TRBV12-3 or TRBV12-4 combines with J gene TRBJ2-5; 7 nucleotides align to TRBD1. With the DNA end fitting TRBJ2-1 better, the J assignment may be wrong. The CDR3 is 13 amino acids. As DNA, the CDR3 is TGTGCCAGCAGTCTAAAGGGGGCGAATGAGCAGTTCTTC. This translates into CASSLKGANEQFF.

This clonotype appeared a few times. A read error may account for a junction end that differs from germline. The chain links TRBV12-3 or TRBV12-4 to TRBJ1-2; no clear D. The CDR3 contains 15 residues. The CDR3 reads CASRSKIQATGGYTF. The CDR3 DNA is TGCGCCAGCAGGTCAAAGATCCAGGCCACGGGGGGCTACACCTTC.

In this sample, this clonotype turned up many times. The chain joins TRBV2 to TRBJ2-2, with D maybe TRBD1 (6 bases). The CDR3 contains 17 residues. CDR1 is SNHLY, CDR2 FYNNEI, per germline. V was pared by 3 bases and J by 3 bases, with 17 bases between. The CDR3 reads CASSDTLLAGDTGELFF. The CDR3 DNA is TGTGCCAGCAGTGATACCCTCCTAGCAGGGGACACCGGGGAGCTGTTTTTT.

This clonotype came up a few times. This may stem from a read error, because a much larger clone lies one nucleotide away. This chain connects TRBV27 to TRBJ2-7; D may be TRBD1 (5 bases). The length of the CDR3 is 16 residues. Per germline, CDR1 MNHEY and CDR2 SMNVEV (reference sequence). The V and J ends lost 1 base and 7 bases respectively, with 20 bases between them. The chain's CDR3 is CASSLFQGAKYNEQYF. In nucleotides, the CDR3 is TGTGCCAGCAGTTTATTTCAGGGCGCAAAATACAATGAGCAGTACTTC.

This clonotype was recorded at least ten times. V usage is TRBV27 and J usage is TRBJ2-3, with 9 positions matching TRBD2. The CDR3 contains 17 residues. The trim removed 5 bases at V and 3 bases at J, leaving 12 bases unmatched. CDR1 is MNHEY, CDR2 SMNVEV, per germline (reference sequence). CDR3 in DNA: TGTGCCAGCAGTCCCCTACTTGTAGCGGGAGCGACAGATACGCAGTATTTT. Residues: CASSPLLVAGATDTQYF.

This clonotype turned up a few times. The rearrangement uses TRBV20-1 and TRBJ2-7; 10 bases match TRBD1. V lost 5 bases and J lost 4; bases outside the gene matches: 8. The CDR3 extends over 14 amino acids. Germline loops: CDR1 DFQATT, CDR2 SNEGSKA (reference sequence). For the CDR3, the DNA is TGCAGTGCTGTCCGCCGGGACAGGGGTTACGAGCAGTACTTC. Translating it yields CSAVRRDRGYEQYF.

This clonotype was counted at least ten times. The chain joins TRBV6-2 or TRBV6-3 to TRBJ2-5; a weak D match, TRBD2 (5 bases). V lost 9 bases, J lost 2 bases, and 19 bases lay in between. The CDR3 spans 15 residues. Germline-derived CDR1 and CDR2 are MNHEY and SVGEGT. The CDR3 coding sequence is TGTGCCAGTGGGAAGAGGGCGGTTCCTCAAGAGACCCAGTACTTC. Residues: CASGKRAVPQETQYF.

Remarks on this clonotype: The germline gene is not matched at one end of the junction; a read error may be the cause. J is TRBJ2-3 and V is TRBV11-2; no clear D gene. The CDR3 consists of 15 residues. Looked up from germline, CDR1 is SGHAT and CDR2 is FQNNGV. The CDR3 spells CASSLTVINPDPQYF. Written as DNA, the CDR3 is TGTGCCAGCAGCTTAACAGTAATAAATCCAGATCCGCAGTATTTT.